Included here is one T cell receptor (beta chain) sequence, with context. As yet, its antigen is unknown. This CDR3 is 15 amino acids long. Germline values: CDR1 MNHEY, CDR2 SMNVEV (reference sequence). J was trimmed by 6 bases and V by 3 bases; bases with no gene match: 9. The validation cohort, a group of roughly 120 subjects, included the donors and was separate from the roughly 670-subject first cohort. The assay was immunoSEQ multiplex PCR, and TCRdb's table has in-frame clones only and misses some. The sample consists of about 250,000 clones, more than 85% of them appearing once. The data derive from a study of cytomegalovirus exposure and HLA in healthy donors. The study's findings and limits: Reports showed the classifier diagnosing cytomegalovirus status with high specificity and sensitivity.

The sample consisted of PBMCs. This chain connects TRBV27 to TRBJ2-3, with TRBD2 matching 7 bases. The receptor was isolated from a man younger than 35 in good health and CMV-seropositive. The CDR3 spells CASSLRLAARDTQYF. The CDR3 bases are TGTGCCAGCAGTTTGAGGCTAGCGGCCCGCGATACGCAGTATTTT.